This TCR beta chain was identified during a study of blood T cell repertoires in COVID-19. Looking at the study overall: COVID-19 samples, acute and convalescent, were from the United States, Italy and Spain. Nucleic acid was either cDNA or gDNA, and it came from T cells, B-cell-depleted T cells, or PBMCs.

The germline V gene has CDR1 SGHDT and CDR2 YYEEEE. Unmatched junction bases numbered 10, after V lost 9 bases and J lost 4 bases. The length of the CDR3 is 14 residues. In the original processing: The assay estimated nucleated cells by amplifying reference gene primers. Method: immunoSEQ multiplex PCR; TCRdb's copy keeps in-frame clones and lacks some. Clonal size and the V and J genes are those of that table, whereas D and trimming came from the DNA. Of approximately 280,000 clones detected, roughly 85% appear once; the ten largest clones hold approximately 11%. Material for sequencing was peripheral blood. The receptor comes from an older woman with acute or convalescent COVID-19. The chain couples TRBV5-6 to TRBJ2-5; the match to TRBD1 covers 9 bases. Here the CDR3 reads CATHTGGLGETQYF. The CDR3 DNA is TGTGCCACACACACAGGGGGCTTGGGAGAGACCCAGTACTTC.